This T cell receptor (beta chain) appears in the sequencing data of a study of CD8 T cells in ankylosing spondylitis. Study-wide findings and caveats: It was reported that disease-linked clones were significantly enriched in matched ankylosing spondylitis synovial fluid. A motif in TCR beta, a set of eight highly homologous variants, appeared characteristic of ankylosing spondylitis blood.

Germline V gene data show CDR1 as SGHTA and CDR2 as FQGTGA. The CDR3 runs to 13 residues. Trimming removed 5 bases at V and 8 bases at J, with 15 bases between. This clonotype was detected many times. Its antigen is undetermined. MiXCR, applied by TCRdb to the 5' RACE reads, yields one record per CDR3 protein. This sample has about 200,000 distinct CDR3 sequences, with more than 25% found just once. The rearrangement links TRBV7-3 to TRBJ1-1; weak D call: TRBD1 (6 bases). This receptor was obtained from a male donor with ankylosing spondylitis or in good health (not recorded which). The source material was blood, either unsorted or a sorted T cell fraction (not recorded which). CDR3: CASSLNRASEAFF. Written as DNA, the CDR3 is TGTGCCAGCAGCCTGAACAGGGCATCCGAAGCTTTCTTT.